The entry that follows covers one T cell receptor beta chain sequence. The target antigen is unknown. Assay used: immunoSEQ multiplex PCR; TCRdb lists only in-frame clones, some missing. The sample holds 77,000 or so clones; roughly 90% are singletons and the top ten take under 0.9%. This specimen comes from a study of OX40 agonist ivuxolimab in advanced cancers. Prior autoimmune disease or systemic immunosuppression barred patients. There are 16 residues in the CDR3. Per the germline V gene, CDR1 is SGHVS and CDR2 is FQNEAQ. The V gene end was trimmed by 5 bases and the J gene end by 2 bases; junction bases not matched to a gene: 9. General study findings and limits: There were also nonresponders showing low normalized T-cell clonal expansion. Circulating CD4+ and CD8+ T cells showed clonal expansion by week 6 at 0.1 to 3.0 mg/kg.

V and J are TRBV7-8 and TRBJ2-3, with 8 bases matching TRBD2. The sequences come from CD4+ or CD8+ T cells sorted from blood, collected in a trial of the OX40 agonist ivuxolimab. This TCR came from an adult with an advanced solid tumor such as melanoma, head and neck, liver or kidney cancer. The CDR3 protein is CASSPWTSSYTDTQYF. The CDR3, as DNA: TGTGCCAGCAGCCCCTGGACTAGCAGCTACACAGATACGCAGTATTTT.